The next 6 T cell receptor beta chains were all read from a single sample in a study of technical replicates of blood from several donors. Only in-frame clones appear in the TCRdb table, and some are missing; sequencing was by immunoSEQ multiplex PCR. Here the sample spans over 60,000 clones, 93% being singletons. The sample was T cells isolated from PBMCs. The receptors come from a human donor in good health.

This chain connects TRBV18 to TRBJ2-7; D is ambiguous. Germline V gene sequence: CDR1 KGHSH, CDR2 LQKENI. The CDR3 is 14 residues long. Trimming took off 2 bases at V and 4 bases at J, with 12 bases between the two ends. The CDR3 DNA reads TGTGCCAGCTCACCAGCCGGGTTCTCATACGAGCAGTACTTC. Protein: CASSPAGFSYEQYF. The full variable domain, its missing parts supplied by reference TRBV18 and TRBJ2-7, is NAGVMQNPRHLVRRRGQEARLRCSPMKGHSHVYWYRQLPEEGLKFMVYLQKENIIDESGMPKERFSAEFPKEGPSILRIQQVVRGDSAAYFCASSPAGFSYEQYFGPGTRLTVT.

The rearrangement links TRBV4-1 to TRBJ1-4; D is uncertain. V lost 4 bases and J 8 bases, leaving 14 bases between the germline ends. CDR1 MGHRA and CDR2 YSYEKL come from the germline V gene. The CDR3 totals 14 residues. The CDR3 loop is CASSPRGWREKLFF. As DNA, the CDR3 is TGCGCCAGCAGCCCCCGGGGATGGAGGGAAAAACTGTTTTTT.

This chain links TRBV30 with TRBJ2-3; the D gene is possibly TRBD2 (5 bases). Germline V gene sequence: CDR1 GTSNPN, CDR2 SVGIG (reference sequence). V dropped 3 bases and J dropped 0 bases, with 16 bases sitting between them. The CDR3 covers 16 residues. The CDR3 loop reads CAWRVMASFSTDTQYF. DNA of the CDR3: TGTGCCTGGAGGGTGATGGCTAGCTTTAGCACAGATACGCAGTATTTT.

The CDR3, as DNA: TGTGCCAGCAGCCCGGGACAGGGCTACGAGCAGTACTTC. Translation: CASSPGQGYEQYF. V is TRBV27 and J is TRBJ2-7; TRBD1 matches at 9 bases. J lost 3 bases, V lost 6 bases, and 3 bases had no gene match. The CDR3 covers 13 residues. Germline lookup yields CDR1 MNHEY and CDR2 SMNVEV (reference sequence).

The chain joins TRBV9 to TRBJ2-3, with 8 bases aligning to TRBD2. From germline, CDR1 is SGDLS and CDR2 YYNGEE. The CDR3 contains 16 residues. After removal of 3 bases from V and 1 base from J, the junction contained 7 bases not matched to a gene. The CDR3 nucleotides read TGTGCCAGCAGCGCTCACAGCGGGAGAGGCACAGATACGCAGTATTTT. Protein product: CASSAHSGRGTDTQYF.

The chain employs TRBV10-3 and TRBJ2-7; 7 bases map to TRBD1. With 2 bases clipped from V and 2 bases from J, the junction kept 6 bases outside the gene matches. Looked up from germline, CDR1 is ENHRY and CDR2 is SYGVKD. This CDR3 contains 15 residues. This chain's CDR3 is CAISEAGTVPYEQYF. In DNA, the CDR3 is TGTGCCATCAGTGAGGCCGGGACAGTCCCCTACGAGCAGTACTTC.